A single sample is the source of the 20 T cell receptor beta chains below, sequenced in a study of OX40 agonist ivuxolimab in advanced cancers. The receptor library was made with the immunoSEQ multiplex PCR assay. TCRdb took over this immuneACCESS table, retaining in-frame rearrangements with V and J assigned. Such tables are incomplete; in checked studies, under half of the missing clones stem from an unresolved V gene, and the remainder is unexplained. This sample has under 20,000 clones in its table, and 83% of those were observed once. The ten largest account for about an eighth of the sample. Source: CD4+ or CD8+ T cells sorted from blood, taken in a trial of the OX40 agonist ivuxolimab. These receptor sequences come from an adult with an advanced solid tumor such as melanoma, head and neck, liver or kidney cancer.

V is TRBV7-8 and J is TRBJ2-1; 10 nucleotides match TRBD1. The CDR3 runs 15 residues. The V segment lost 5 bases and the J segment 7 bases; nucleotides outside the gene matches: 8. The germline gives CDR1 SGHVS, CDR2 FQNEAQ. The CDR3 is CASSPTGGPLNEQFF. In nucleotides, the CDR3 is TGTGCCAGCAGCCCGACAGGGGGCCCCTTAAATGAGCAGTTCTTC.

The chain is built from TRBV10-2 and TRBJ1-2, with 7 bases that match TRBD1. Germline CDR1 WSHSY, CDR2 SAAADI. The CDR3 has 11 residues. The V and J ends lost 7 bases and 7 bases, in that order; junction bases with no gene match: 3. CDR3 nucleotides: TGCGCCAGCACAGGGGGTAGTGGCTACACCTTC. Its protein product is CASTGGSGYTF.

The chain has TRBV11-3 and TRBJ2-2, with 9 bases matching TRBD1. Germline V lookup: CDR1 SGHNT, CDR2 YENEEA. V shed 5 bases and J 5 bases; nucleotides not matched to a gene: 9. This CDR3 has 16 amino acids. The CDR3 DNA sequence: TGTGCCAGCAGCCCTGGGACAGGGTCTTGGACCGGGGAGCTGTTTTTT. Amino acid sequence: CASSPGTGSWTGELFF.

The gene calls are TRBV5-1 and TRBJ1-1, with TRBD1 matching 8 bases. The germline V gene has CDR1 SGHRS and CDR2 YFSETQ. CDR3 length: 16 amino acids. The V and J ends lost 2 bases and 0 bases, in that order; junction bases with no gene match: 6. CDR3 residues: CASSFLQGVVNTEAFF. CDR3 sequence (DNA): TGCGCCAGCAGCTTCCTACAGGGGGTGGTGAACACTGAAGCTTTCTTT.

The chain employs TRBV11-3 and TRBJ1-1, with D hard to call. The CDR3 covers 12 residues. Germline V CDR1 and CDR2: SGHNT, YENEEA. Trimming removed 5 bases from V and 2 bases from J, with 6 bases in between. The CDR3 protein is CASSDENTEAFF. CDR3 sequence (DNA): TGTGCCAGCAGCGACGAAAACACTGAAGCTTTCTTT. Complete variable domain (other parts from reference TRBV11-3 and TRBJ1-1): EAGVVQSPRYKIIEKKQPVAFWCNPISGHNTLYWYLQNLGQGPELLIRYENEEAVDDSQLPKDRFSAERLKGVDSTLKIQPAELGDSAVYLCASSDENTEAFFGQGTRLTVV.

This rearrangement joins TRBV2 to TRBJ2-3; D call uncertain. The V end lost 7 bases, the J end lost 4 bases, and 12 bases lay between the germline ends. The CDR3 is 13 amino acids. Germline V lookup: CDR1 SNHLY, CDR2 FYNNEI. For the CDR3, the DNA is TGTGCCAGCATGGGGATCGTGGCAGATACGCAGTATTTT. Its protein product is CASMGIVADTQYF.

The rearrangement links TRBV7-9 to TRBJ2-7; 9 bases fit TRBD1. In germline, CDR1 is SEHNR, CDR2 FQNEAQ (reference sequence). With V trimmed by 5 bases and J by 1 base, 9 bases remained unmatched. This CDR3 spans 16 amino acids. The CDR3 region has the DNA TGTGCCAGCAGCCTCACGGGGACAGGGCGTTCCTACGAGCAGTACTTC. Translating gives CASSLTGTGRSYEQYF.

The J gene is TRBJ2-7, the V gene TRBV11-2, with D possibly TRBD1 on 6 matching bases. V dropped 5 bases and J dropped 6 bases, with 14 bases sitting between them. This CDR3 has 13 residues. The germline gives CDR1 SGHAT, CDR2 FQNNGV. CDR3 sequence (DNA): TGTGCCAGCAGCGCAGGACAGAGGGGCGAGCAGTACTTC. Its translation is CASSAGQRGEQYF.

The chain is built from TRBV7-2 and TRBJ2-7, with 9 bases fitting TRBD2. The germline V gene encodes CDR1 SGHTA and CDR2 FQGNSA. The CDR3 consists of 14 residues. V lost 8 bases and J lost 8; bases outside the gene matches: 13. In DNA form, the CDR3 reads TGTGCCAGCTCCCGAACGGGACTAGCCCTTCAGCAGTACTTC. This gives the protein CASSRTGLALQQYF.

The V call is TRBV7-2, the J call TRBJ1-1, with D perhaps matching TRBD1 (5 bases). CDR1 is SGHTA, CDR2 FQGNSA, per germline. The CDR3 is 14 amino acids. The ends were cut back, 2 bases at V and 4 bases at J, with 11 bases in the middle. The CDR3 DNA reads as TGTGCCAGCAGCTTAAGGGGTCTGGGCACTGAAGCTTTCTTT. Protein product: CASSLRGLGTEAFF.

The chain has TRBV5-1 and TRBJ2-5, with D hard to call. Germline assignment: CDR1 SGHRS and CDR2 YFSETQ. There are 14 residues in the CDR3. With 1 base removed from V and 6 bases from J, the gap between germline ends came to 13 bases. The CDR3 spells CASSLLFEGKTQYF. The CDR3 coding sequence is TGCGCCAGCAGCTTGCTCTTTGAAGGCAAGACCCAGTACTTC.

This sequence joins TRBV7-2 and TRBJ1-6; unclear D gene. The CDR3 runs to 13 residues. V was pared by 1 base and J by 9 bases, with 7 bases between. Germline CDR1 is SGHTA and CDR2 is FQGNSA. The CDR3 sequence is CASSLVGVSPLHF. The CDR3 region has the DNA TGTGCCAGCAGCTTAGTAGGCGTTTCACCCCTCCACTTT.

The V gene is TRBV27, the J gene TRBJ1-5; no clear D. Trimming shortened V by 4 bases and J by 8 bases, and 21 bases separated the two germline ends. Germline-derived CDR1 and CDR2 are MNHEY and SMNVEV (reference sequence). There are 16 residues in the CDR3. The CDR3: CASSSGDFGFGEPQHF. The CDR3 DNA follows: TGTGCCAGCAGTTCTGGGGATTTCGGGTTTGGGGAGCCCCAGCATTTT.

The rearrangement uses TRBV28 and TRBJ1-5; the D gene is possibly TRBD1 (5 bases). V lost 6 bases to trimming and J lost 2 bases, with 14 bases between them. This CDR3 comprises 15 residues. Germline V gene data show CDR1 as MDHEN and CDR2 as SYDVKM. The CDR3, as DNA: TGTGCCAGCAGCCCCACCCAAGGGGGCAATCAGCCCCAGCATTTT. As protein: CASSPTQGGNQPQHF.

The chain employs TRBV5-1 and TRBJ2-3; maybe TRBD1 (6 bases). The CDR3 totals 14 residues. CDR1 and CDR2 (germline): SGHRS, YFSETQ. V lost 4 bases, J lost 4 bases, and 13 bases lay in between. Here the CDR3 reads CASSLTGMADTQYF. The CDR3 DNA reads as TGCGCCAGCAGCCTGACAGGAATGGCAGATACGCAGTATTTT.

V is TRBV6-6 and J is TRBJ1-4, with 11 bases lining up with TRBD1. The junction had 9 bases not matched to a gene; V was cut back by 5 bases and J by 7 bases. The CDR3 is made up of 16 amino acids. CDR1 and CDR2 from the germline V gene are MNHNY and SVGAGI (reference sequence). The CDR3 DNA reads TGTGCCAGCAGTGGAAGGACAGGGGGCGCGGGTGAAAAACTGTTTTTT. Its protein is CASSGRTGGAGEKLFF.

J is TRBJ1-2 and V is TRBV6-5; 9 bases fit TRBD1. V lost 4 bases and J lost 7; bases outside the gene matches: 10. Germline V gives CDR1 MNHEY, CDR2 SVGAGI. The CDR3 consists of 15 residues. In nucleotides, the CDR3 is TGTGCCAGCAGTTTACCGGGACAGGGAGGAGGTGGCTACACCTTC. It encodes CASSLPGQGGGGYTF.

The rearrangement joins TRBV5-1 to TRBJ1-4; D ambiguous. CDR3 size: 15 residues. V was clipped by 0 bases and J by 0 bases, with 6 bases between them. Germline CDR1 SGHRS, CDR2 YFSETQ. CDR3 coding DNA: TGCGCCAGCAGCTTGGGGGGTACAACTAATGAAAAACTGTTTTTT. This translates into CASSLGGTTNEKLFF.

This clone was recorded once. The CDR3 DNA follows: TGTGCCAGCAGCTTAGGATGGGCTAGCGGGAGGATGACAGATACGCAGTATTTT. It codes for CASSLGWASGRMTDTQYF. The chain couples TRBV7-9 to TRBJ2-3; 11 nucleotides align to TRBD2. V shed 1 base, J shed 3 bases, and the junction held 9 bases outside the gene matches. CDR3 length: 18 residues. CDR1 and CDR2 from the germline V gene are SEHNR and FQNEAQ (reference sequence).

This sequence joins TRBV11-2 and TRBJ1-1, with D tentatively TRBD1 (5 bases). CDR1 is SGHAT and CDR2 is FQNNGV in the germline V gene. Trimming removed 3 bases from V and 1 base from J, with 18 bases in between. The CDR3 contains 17 residues. CDR3 sequence: CASSFMGPNYRNTEAFF. DNA for the CDR3: TGTGCCAGCAGCTTTATGGGGCCTAACTACCGGAACACTGAAGCTTTCTTT.